This TCR beta chain is from a study of OX40 agonist ivuxolimab in advanced cancers. TCRdb's copy holds only in-frame clones and misses some; the assay was immunoSEQ multiplex PCR. The sample shows 25,000 or so clones, around 84% of them seen only once. V was shortened by 1 base and J by 6 bases, with 12 bases between the two germline ends. This CDR3 is 14 amino acids long. From germline, CDR1 is MNHNS and CDR2 SASEGT. V and J are TRBV6-1 and TRBJ1-2, with D possibly being TRBD1 (5 bases). The input for sequencing was CD4+ or CD8+ T cells sorted from blood, taken in a trial of the OX40 agonist ivuxolimab. This clonotype was obtained from an adult with an advanced solid tumor such as melanoma, head and neck, liver or kidney cancer. Here the CDR3 reads CASSEGRAADGYTF. Written as DNA, the CDR3 is TGTGCCAGCAGTGAAGGCAGGGCGGCTGATGGCTACACCTTC.